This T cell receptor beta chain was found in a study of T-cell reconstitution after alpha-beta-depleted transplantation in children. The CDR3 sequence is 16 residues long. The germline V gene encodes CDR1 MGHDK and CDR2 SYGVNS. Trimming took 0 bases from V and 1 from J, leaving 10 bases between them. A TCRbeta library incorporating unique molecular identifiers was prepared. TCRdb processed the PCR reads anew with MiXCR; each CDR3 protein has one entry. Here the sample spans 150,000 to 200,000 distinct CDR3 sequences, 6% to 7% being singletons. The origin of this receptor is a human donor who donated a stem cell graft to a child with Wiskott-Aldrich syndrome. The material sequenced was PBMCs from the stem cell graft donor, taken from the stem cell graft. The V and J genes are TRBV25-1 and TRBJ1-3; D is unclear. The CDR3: CASSEYPQKSGNTIYF. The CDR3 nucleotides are TGTGCCAGCAGTGAATATCCCCAGAAGTCTGGAAACACCATATATTTT.